The clone carrying this T cell receptor beta chain turned up a few times. No antigen is known for it. At the Johns Hopkins FTIC core, DNA taken from cultured CD4+ T cells was sequenced by way of the Oncomine TCR Beta short-read assay. TCRdb re-analysed the PCR reads in MiXCR, keeping a single row per CDR3 protein. The sample lists over 10,000 distinct CDR3 sequences; under 55% were seen once. As to treatment: roughly 11-day PBMC culture with coronavirus spike peptide pools or control peptides (ViraFEST assay). The J segment lost 7 bases and the V segment lost 6 bases, leaving 4 bases of the junction unmatched. The CDR3 extends over 12 amino acids. In germline, CDR1 is SNHLY, CDR2 FYNNEI. This specimen belongs to a study of vaccination and CD4 T cells after COVID-19.

The chain employs TRBV2 and TRBJ2-7, with TRBD1 matching over 9 bases. The specimen sequenced was CD4+ T cells from blood, cultured in vitro. The source is a human donor who had recovered from COVID-19. The CDR3 region is CASRTGGWEQYF. In nucleotides, the CDR3 is TGTGCCAGCAGGACAGGGGGATGGGAGCAGTACTTC.